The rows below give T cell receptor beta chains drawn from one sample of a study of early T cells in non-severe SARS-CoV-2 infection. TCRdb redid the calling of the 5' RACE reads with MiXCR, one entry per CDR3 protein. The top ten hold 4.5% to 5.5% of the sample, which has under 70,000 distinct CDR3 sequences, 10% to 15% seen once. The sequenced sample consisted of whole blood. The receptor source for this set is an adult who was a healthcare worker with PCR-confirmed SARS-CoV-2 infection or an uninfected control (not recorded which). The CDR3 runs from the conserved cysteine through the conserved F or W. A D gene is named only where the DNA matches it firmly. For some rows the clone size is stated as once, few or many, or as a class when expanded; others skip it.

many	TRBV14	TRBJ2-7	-	TGTGCCAGCAGCGAGACGTCGAAAAGCTCCTACGAGCAGTACTTC	CASSETSKSSYEQYF
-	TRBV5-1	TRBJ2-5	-	TGCGCCAGCAGCCAATGGACCCAAGAGACCCAGTACTTC	CASSQWTQETQYF
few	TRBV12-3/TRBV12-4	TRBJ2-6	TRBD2	TGTGCCAGCAGTTTAGTGGGACTAGGGAGGGCGCGCGGGGCCAACGTCCTGACTTTC	CASSLVGLGRARGANVLTF
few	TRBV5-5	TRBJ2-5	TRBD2	TGTGCCAGCAGCTCCTTCCGATCGACTAGCGGGGAGACCCAGTACTTC	CASSSFRSTSGETQYF
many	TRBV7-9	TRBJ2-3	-	TGTGCCAGCAGCTTACTGAGCACAGATACGCAGTATTTT	CASSLLSTDTQYF
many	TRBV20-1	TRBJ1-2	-	TGCAGTGTCCCATGGCAGAATGGCTACACCTTC	CSVPWQNGYTF
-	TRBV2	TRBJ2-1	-	TGTGCCAGCAGTGAGCAGCCTCCCCTAGGAGGCTACAATGAGCAGTTCTTC	CASSEQPPLGGYNEQFF
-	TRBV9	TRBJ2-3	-	TGTGCCAGCAGCGAGAGCGGCACAGATACGCAGTATTTT	CASSESGTDTQYF
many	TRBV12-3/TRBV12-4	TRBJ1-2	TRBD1	TGTGCCAGCAGTTTCCGACAGGGGGATTATGGCTACACCTTC	CASSFRQGDYGYTF
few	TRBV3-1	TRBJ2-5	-	TGTGCCAGCAGCCAAGACCAAGAGACCCAGTACTTC	CASSQDQETQYF